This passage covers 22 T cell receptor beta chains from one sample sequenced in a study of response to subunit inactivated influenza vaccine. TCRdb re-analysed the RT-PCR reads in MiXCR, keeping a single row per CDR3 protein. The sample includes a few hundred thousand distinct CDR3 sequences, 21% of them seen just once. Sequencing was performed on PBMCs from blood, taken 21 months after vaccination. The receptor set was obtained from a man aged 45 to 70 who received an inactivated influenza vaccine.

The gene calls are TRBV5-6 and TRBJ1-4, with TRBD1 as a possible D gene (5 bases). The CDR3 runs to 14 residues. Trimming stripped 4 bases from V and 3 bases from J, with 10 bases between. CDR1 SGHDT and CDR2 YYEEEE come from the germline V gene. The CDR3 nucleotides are TGTGCCAGCAGCCGGGGACGGCCTAATGAAAAACTGTTTTTT. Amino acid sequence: CASSRGRPNEKLFF.

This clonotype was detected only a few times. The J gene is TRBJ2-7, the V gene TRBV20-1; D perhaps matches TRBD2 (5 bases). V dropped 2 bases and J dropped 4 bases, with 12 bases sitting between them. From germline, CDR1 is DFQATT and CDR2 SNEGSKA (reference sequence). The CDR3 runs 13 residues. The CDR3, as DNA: TGCAGTGCTAGAAGGAGGTCAGGTTACGAGCAGTACTTC. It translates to CSARRRSGYEQYF.

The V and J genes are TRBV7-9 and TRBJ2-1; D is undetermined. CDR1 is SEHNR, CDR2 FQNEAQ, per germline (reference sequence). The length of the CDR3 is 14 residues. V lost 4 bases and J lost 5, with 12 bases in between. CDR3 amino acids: CASSSGKANNEQFF. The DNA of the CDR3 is TGTGCCAGCAGCTCTGGGAAAGCCAACAATGAGCAGTTCTTC.

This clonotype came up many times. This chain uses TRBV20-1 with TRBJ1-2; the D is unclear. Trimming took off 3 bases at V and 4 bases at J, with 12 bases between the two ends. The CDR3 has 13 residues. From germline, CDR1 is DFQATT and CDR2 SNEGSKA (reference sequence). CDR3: CSASLGPLYGYTF. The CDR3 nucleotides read TGCAGTGCTAGTTTAGGCCCTCTCTATGGCTACACCTTC.

CDR3 residues: CSATRTSRGSDTQYF. As DNA, the CDR3 is TGCAGTGCTACGCGGACTAGCCGAGGGTCAGATACGCAGTATTTT. The chain has TRBV20-1 and TRBJ2-3, with 8 positions matching TRBD2. The CDR3 spans 15 residues. The germline V gene has CDR1 DFQATT and CDR2 SNEGSKA (reference sequence). The V gene end was trimmed by 4 bases and the J gene end by 4 bases; junction bases not matched to a gene: 10.

CDR3 nucleotides: TGCGCCAGCAGCTCCTTTGCGGACAGGAACTACGAGCAGTACTTC. Protein product: CASSSFADRNYEQYF. The chain carries TRBV5-1 and TRBJ2-7; 7 nucleotides match TRBD1. The germline CDR1 and CDR2 sequences are SGHRS and YFSETQ. With 3 bases clipped from V and 3 bases from J, the junction kept 9 bases outside the gene matches. The CDR3 runs 15 residues.

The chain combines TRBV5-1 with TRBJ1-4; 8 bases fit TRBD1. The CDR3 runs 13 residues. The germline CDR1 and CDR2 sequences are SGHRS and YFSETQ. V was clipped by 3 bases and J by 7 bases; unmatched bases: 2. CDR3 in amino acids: CASSSGTGEKLFF. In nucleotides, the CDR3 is TGCGCCAGCAGCTCCGGGACAGGTGAAAAACTGTTTTTT.

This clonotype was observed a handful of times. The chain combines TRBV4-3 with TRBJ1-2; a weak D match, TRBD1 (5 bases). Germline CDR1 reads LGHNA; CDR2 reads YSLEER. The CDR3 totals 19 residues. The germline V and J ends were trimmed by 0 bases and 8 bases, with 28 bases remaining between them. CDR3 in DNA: TGCGCCAGCAGCCAAGATGATTGGTACAAGGGGCCCCATGGGGACGGCTACACCTTC. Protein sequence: CASSQDDWYKGPHGDGYTF.

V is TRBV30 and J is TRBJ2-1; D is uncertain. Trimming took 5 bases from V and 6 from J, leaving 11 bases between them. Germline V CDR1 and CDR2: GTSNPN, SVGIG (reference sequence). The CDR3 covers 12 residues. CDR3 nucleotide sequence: TGTGCCTGGGGCACTACACTCAATGAGCAGTTCTTC. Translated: CAWGTTLNEQFF.

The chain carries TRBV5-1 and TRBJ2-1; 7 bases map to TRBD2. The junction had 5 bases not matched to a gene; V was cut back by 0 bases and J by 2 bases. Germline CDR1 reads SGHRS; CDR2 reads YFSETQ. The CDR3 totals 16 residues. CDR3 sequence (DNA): TGCGCCAGCAGCTTGGAGGGACGGGAGGCCTACAATGAGCAGTTCTTC. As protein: CASSLEGREAYNEQFF.

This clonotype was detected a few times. The CDR3 sequence: CATCPVKYNEQFF. In DNA, the CDR3 is TGTGCCACTTGCCCAGTTAAATACAATGAGCAGTTCTTC. The chain links TRBV28 to TRBJ2-1; D is ambiguous. Germline CDR1 MDHEN, CDR2 SYDVKM. V was cut by 10 bases and J by 4 bases, with 14 bases left in between. This CDR3 has 13 residues.

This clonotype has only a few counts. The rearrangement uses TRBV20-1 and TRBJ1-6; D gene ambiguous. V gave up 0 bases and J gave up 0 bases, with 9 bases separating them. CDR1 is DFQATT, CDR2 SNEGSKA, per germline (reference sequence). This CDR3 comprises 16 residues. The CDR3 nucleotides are TGCAGTGCTAGAGAATTGCAGGCCTCCTATAATTCACCCCTCCACTTT. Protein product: CSARELQASYNSPLHF.

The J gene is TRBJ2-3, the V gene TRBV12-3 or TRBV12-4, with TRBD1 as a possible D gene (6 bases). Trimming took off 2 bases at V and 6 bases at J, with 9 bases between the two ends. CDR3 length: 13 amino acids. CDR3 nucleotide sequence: TGTGCCAGCAGTTTACGGGACACTGATACGCAGTATTTT. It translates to CASSLRDTDTQYF.

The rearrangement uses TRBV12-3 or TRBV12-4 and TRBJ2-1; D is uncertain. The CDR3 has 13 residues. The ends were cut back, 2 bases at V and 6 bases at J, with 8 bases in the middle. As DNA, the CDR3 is TGTGCCAGCAGTTTAACGCTAGGCAATGAGCAGTTCTTC. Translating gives CASSLTLGNEQFF.

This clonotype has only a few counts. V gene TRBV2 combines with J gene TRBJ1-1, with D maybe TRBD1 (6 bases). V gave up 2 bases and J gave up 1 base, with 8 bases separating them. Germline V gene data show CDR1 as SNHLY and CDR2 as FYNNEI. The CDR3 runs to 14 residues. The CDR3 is CASSERTANTEAFF. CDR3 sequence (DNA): TGTGCCAGCAGTGAAAGGACAGCGAACACTGAAGCTTTCTTT.

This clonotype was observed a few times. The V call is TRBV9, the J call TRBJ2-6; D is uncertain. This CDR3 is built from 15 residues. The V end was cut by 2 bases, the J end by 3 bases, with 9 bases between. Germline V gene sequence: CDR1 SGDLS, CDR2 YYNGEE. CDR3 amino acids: CASSVTVSGANVLTF. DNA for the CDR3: TGTGCCAGCAGCGTGACGGTTAGTGGGGCCAACGTCCTGACTTTC.

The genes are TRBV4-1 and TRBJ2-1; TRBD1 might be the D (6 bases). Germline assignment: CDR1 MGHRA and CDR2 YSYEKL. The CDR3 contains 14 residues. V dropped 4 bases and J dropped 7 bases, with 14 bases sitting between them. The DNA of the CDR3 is TGCGCCAGCAGCCTTGAGGACAGCACGAATGAGCAGTTCTTC. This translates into CASSLEDSTNEQFF.

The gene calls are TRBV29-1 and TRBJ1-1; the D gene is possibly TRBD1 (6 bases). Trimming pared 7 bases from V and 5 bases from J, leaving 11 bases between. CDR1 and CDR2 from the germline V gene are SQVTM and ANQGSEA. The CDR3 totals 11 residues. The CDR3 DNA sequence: TGCAGCGCGCGGACAGTAACTGAAGCTTTCTTT. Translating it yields CSARTVTEAFF.

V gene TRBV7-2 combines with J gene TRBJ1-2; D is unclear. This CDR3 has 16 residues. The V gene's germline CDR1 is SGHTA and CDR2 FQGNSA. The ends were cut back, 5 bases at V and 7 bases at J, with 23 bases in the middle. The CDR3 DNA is TGTGCCAGCAGCACCAAGAGAGGTGGCCCTTTTGGTGGCTACACCTTC. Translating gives CASSTKRGGPFGGYTF.

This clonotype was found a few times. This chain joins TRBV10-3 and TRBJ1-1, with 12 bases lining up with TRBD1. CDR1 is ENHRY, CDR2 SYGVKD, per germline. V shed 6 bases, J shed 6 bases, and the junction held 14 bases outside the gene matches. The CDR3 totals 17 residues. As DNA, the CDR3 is TGTGCCATCAGCGAACACCGGGACAGGGGGCAAGGCGCTGAAGCTTTCTTT. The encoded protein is CAISEHRDRGQGAEAFF.

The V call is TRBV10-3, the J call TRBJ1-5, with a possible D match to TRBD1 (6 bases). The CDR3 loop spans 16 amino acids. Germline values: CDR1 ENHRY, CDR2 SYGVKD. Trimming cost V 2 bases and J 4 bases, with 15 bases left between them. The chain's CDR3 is CAISELMDSGNQPQHF. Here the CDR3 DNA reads TGTGCCATCAGTGAGCTTATGGACAGTGGGAATCAGCCCCAGCATTTT.

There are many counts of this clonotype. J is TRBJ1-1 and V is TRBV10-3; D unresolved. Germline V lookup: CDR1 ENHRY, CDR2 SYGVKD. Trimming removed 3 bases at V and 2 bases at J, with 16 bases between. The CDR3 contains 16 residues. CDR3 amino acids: CAISDVVKDRNTEAFF. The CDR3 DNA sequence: TGTGCCATCAGTGACGTCGTCAAGGATCGAAACACTGAAGCTTTCTTT.